The 13 T cell receptor beta chains presented below share a single source sample, sequenced in a study of memory CD4+ T cells and cytomegalovirus serostatus. Method: immunoSEQ multiplex PCR; TCRdb's copy keeps in-frame clones and lacks some. The sample has 84,000 or so clones, over 80% seen once; the top ten hold around 0.78%. The sort gate was single viable CD3+CD4+CD8-CD45RO+ cells for memory CD4+ T cells. What was sequenced was memory CD4+ T cells from blood. The receptors derive from an adult in good health and CMV-seronegative.

The rearrangement joins TRBV29-1 to TRBJ2-1; 11 bases line up with TRBD2. Germline values: CDR1 SQVTM, CDR2 ANQGSEA. With V trimmed by 7 bases and J by 7 bases, 9 bases remained unmatched. The CDR3 runs to 14 residues. The CDR3 loop is CSGSGGAVVNEQFF. In DNA, the CDR3 is TGCAGCGGTAGCGGGGGGGCCGTGGTAAATGAGCAGTTCTTC.

The chain couples TRBV9 to TRBJ1-2, with D tentatively TRBD1 (5 bases). The CDR3 loop spans 13 amino acids. Germline CDR1 and CDR2: SGDLS and YYNGEE. Trimming shortened V by 2 bases and J by 8 bases, and 13 bases separated the two germline ends. CDR3 residues: CASSVWGGGGYTF. Here the CDR3 DNA reads TGTGCCAGCAGCGTTTGGGGGGGAGGAGGCTACACCTTC.

The chain uses TRBV4-1 and TRBJ2-1; 9 bases are a match to TRBD1. The CDR3 covers 15 residues. V lost 6 bases to trimming and J lost 6 bases; unmatched junction nucleotides: 9. Germline V gene sequence: CDR1 MGHRA, CDR2 YSYEKL. The CDR3 region has the DNA TGCGCCAGCAGACTGTCGGGACAGGGCATCAATGAGCAGTTCTTC. As protein: CASRLSGQGINEQFF.

The rearrangement joins TRBV28 to TRBJ2-5; D gene ambiguous. This CDR3 region has 13 residues. Trimming took 7 bases from V and 1 from J, leaving 10 bases between them. In germline, CDR1 is MDHEN, CDR2 SYDVKM. The CDR3 DNA reads TGTGCCAGCATTCCAGGCGGCCAAGAGACCCAGTACTTC. It encodes CASIPGGQETQYF.

The gene calls are TRBV5-4 and TRBJ2-1; D call uncertain. The CDR3 spans 16 residues. Germline loops: CDR1 SGHNT, CDR2 YYREEE (reference sequence). The V end lost 0 bases, the J end lost 4 bases, and 14 bases lay between the germline ends. The CDR3 DNA sequence: TGTGCCAGCAGCTTGGGTGGCGGTACGAGATACAATGAGCAGTTCTTC. It codes for CASSLGGGTRYNEQFF.

This clone was found a few times. The V and J genes are TRBV11-2 and TRBJ2-7; D may be TRBD1 (6 bases). The CDR3 is 15 amino acids. V lost 4 bases and J 1 base, leaving 14 bases between the germline ends. Germline CDR1 is SGHAT and CDR2 is FQNNGV. As DNA, the CDR3 is TGTGCCAGCAGCTCATTATCCAGGGGATCCTACGAGCAGTACTTC. Translating it yields CASSSLSRGSYEQYF.

Of note for this clone: The sample contains more than one DNA sequence encoding this CDR3. The V and J genes are TRBV30 and TRBJ2-1; the D gene is possibly TRBD1 (5 bases). This CDR3 has 14 residues. CDR1 and CDR2 from the germline V gene are GTSNPN and SVGIG (reference sequence). The V gene lost 0 bases and the J gene lost 8 bases, with 14 bases spanning the gap. CDR3 nucleotide sequence: TGTGCCTGGAGTGTAGTTTGGCAGGGCGATGAGCAGTTCTTC. It translates to CAWSVVWQGDEQFF.

CDR3 coding DNA: TGTGCCAGCAGCGTAGGGGCATGGGACCAGAATGAGCAGTTCTTC. This translates into CASSVGAWDQNEQFF. The genes are TRBV9 and TRBJ2-1; D possibly uses TRBD1 or TRBD2 (5 bases each). Germline V gene sequence: CDR1 SGDLS, CDR2 YYNGEE. With 0 bases removed from V and 7 bases from J, the gap between germline ends came to 14 bases. This CDR3 is 15 amino acids long.

This sequence joins TRBV9 and TRBJ2-5, with a tentative D call TRBD1 (6 bases). V shed 3 bases and J shed 3 bases, with 15 bases lying between them. CDR3 length equals 15 residues. Germline V CDR1 and CDR2: SGDLS, YYNGEE. CDR3 sequence: CASSGLWGLKETQYF. The CDR3, as DNA: TGTGCCAGCAGCGGCCTATGGGGGCTAAAAGAGACCCAGTACTTC.

The chain links TRBV12-5 to TRBJ2-2; D perhaps matches TRBD1 (6 bases). Trimming pared 2 bases from V and 5 bases from J, leaving 12 bases between. The CDR3 contains 15 residues. Germline CDR1 and CDR2: LGHNT and FRNRAP. This CDR3 is CASGLTGKGTGELFF. CDR3 DNA: TGTGCTAGTGGTTTGACAGGGAAAGGAACCGGGGAGCTGTTTTTT.

The J gene is TRBJ2-7, the V gene TRBV18; D is unclear. This CDR3 contains 14 residues. Germline CDR1 and CDR2: KGHSH and LQKENI. V was pared by 4 bases and J by 2 bases, with 12 bases between. This CDR3 reads CASSQGQAPYEQYF. The DNA of the CDR3 is TGTGCCAGCTCACAGGGTCAAGCCCCCTACGAGCAGTACTTC.

The J gene is TRBJ1-6, the V gene TRBV28, with 9 bases that match TRBD1. Trimming took 7 bases from V and 9 from J; bases not matched to a gene: 13. The CDR3 consists of 16 residues. The germline CDR1 and CDR2 sequences are MDHEN and SYDVKM. The CDR3 DNA reads as TGTGCCAGCACCCTCCTGCTGACAGGGGGAGGTTCACCCCTCCACTTT. It encodes CASTLLLTGGGSPLHF.

By sample fraction, this clone is medium-sized. V usage is TRBV9 and J usage is TRBJ1-1; D possibly corresponds to TRBD1 (5 bases). This CDR3 region has 13 residues. CDR1 is SGDLS, CDR2 YYNGEE, per germline. Trimming removed 0 bases at V and 10 bases at J, with 13 bases between. For the CDR3, the DNA is TGTGCCAGCAGCGTAGCTAGTGAGGGGAGAGCTTTCTTT. Amino acids: CASSVASEGRAFF.